These 18 T cell receptor beta chains were all obtained from the same sample, sequenced in a study of spatial heterogeneity in lung cancer. TCRdb used MiXCR to reprocess the 5' RACE reads, holding one entry per CDR3 protein. The table records around 11,000 distinct CDR3 sequences, roughly 4% of them present only once. Regarding time point: sample taken at primary tumor resection. No cell sorting; template was whole RNA from tumor, lung tissue or PBMC. The specimen was PBMCs, collected at surgery. The source of these receptors is a female donor with early-stage non-small cell lung cancer.

This clonotype was seen at least ten times. This beta chain is a stray sequence in a library constructed for alpha chains; its clone size is not meaningful. The rearrangement links TRBV4-2 to TRBJ2-3, with D possibly TRBD1 on 6 matching bases. V lost 0 bases to trimming and J lost 6 bases, with 10 bases between them. Germline CDR1 and CDR2: LGHNA and YNFKEQ. This CDR3 spans 14 amino acids. CDR3 amino acids: CASSQEDRLDTQYF. CDR3 nucleotide sequence: TGTGCCAGCAGCCAAGAGGACAGACTGGATACGCAGTATTTT.

Details on this clonotype: This beta chain slipped into a library made for alpha chains as a stray read, so its size is not meaningful. The V call is TRBV7-6, the J call TRBJ2-5; D is perhaps TRBD1 or TRBD2 (5 bases each). CDR3 length: 14 residues. Germline V gene sequence: CDR1 SGHVS, CDR2 FNYEAQ. Trimming shortened V by 4 bases and J by 5 bases, and 14 bases separated the two germline ends. CDR3 residues: CASSSPYGAETQYF. The CDR3 DNA follows: TGTGCCAGCAGCTCCCCGTACGGGGCGGAGACCCAGTACTTC.

This clonotype came up a few times. This beta chain is an unintended read in a library built for alpha chains; its size means little. V and J are TRBV13 and TRBJ2-2; unclear D gene. V gave up 9 bases and J gave up 4 bases, with 12 bases separating them. Per germline, CDR1 PRHDT and CDR2 FYEKMQ (reference sequence). The CDR3 has 13 amino acids. In nucleotides, the CDR3 is TGTGCCAGTGGGGAACGGCCCACCGGGGAGCTGTTTTTT. As protein: CASGERPTGELFF.

This clonotype was counted only a few times. In a library made to pick up alpha chains, this beta chain is a stray read with a size that means little. The rearrangement links TRBV18 to TRBJ1-2, with TRBD1 matching over 9 bases. Germline V CDR1 and CDR2: KGHSH, LQKENI. V gave up 1 base and J gave up 4 bases; unmatched junction bases: 4. The CDR3 is made up of 15 amino acids. The CDR3 is CASSPRQGDAYGYTF. The DNA for the CDR3 is TGTGCCAGCTCACCACGACAGGGGGACGCCTATGGCTACACCTTC.

This clonotype was seen many times. The library was built for alpha chains, so this beta chain is an off-target read and its size means little. CDR3 nucleotides: TGTGCCAGCAGCTTACAAGACCGGACTCCCCTGAGGACAGATACGCAGTATTTT. It codes for CASSLQDRTPLRTDTQYF. The J gene is TRBJ2-3, the V gene TRBV7-8; weak D call: TRBD2 (5 bases). V gave up 2 bases and J gave up 3 bases, with 21 bases separating them. This CDR3 spans 18 amino acids. Germline CDR1 reads SGHVS; CDR2 reads FQNEAQ.

This clonotype came up many times. This beta chain turned up in a library designed for alpha chains; as an off-target read, its abundance says little. The rearrangement uses TRBV5-1 and TRBJ2-3; possible D gene TRBD2, 6 bases. V shed 4 bases and J shed 5 bases, with 17 bases lying between them. Germline-derived CDR1 and CDR2 are SGHRS and YFSETQ. The CDR3 runs to 15 residues. DNA for the CDR3: TGCGCCAGCAGCCGAGACGGGAGCGTTGGAGATACGCAGTATTTT. Its protein is CASSRDGSVGDTQYF.

This clonotype was counted ten times or more. Being off target in a library aimed at alpha chains, this beta chain has a size of little meaning. The rearrangement joins TRBV7-2 to TRBJ2-3; D is possibly TRBD2 (5 bases). There are 13 residues in the CDR3. Per germline, CDR1 SGHTA and CDR2 FQGNSA. Trimming took 8 bases from V and 4 from J, leaving 13 bases between them. DNA of the CDR3: TGTGCCAGCCGACGGGATAGAGCAGATACGCAGTATTTT. Amino acid sequence: CASRRDRADTQYF. Full variable domain (remainder filled in from reference TRBV7-2 and TRBJ2-3): GAGVSQSPSNKVTEKGKDVELRCDPISGHTALYWYRQSLGQGLEFLIYFQGNSAPDKSGLPSDRFSAERTGGSVSTLTIQRTQQEDSAVYLCASRRDRADTQYFGPGTRLTVL.

By its share, this clonotype is medium-sized. This beta chain is off target for a library built for alpha chains, so its abundance means little. J is TRBJ2-1 and V is TRBV29-1; possibly TRBD1 for D (5 bases). With 0 bases removed from V and 7 bases from J, the gap between germline ends came to 7 bases. CDR1 is SQVTM, CDR2 ANQGSEA, per germline. The CDR3 length is 12 residues. CDR3 protein: CSVEDRVNEQFF. In DNA, the CDR3 is TGCAGCGTTGAAGACAGGGTGAATGAGCAGTTCTTC.

There are a few counts of this clonotype. This beta chain is off target for a library built for alpha chains, so its abundance means little. CDR3: CASSLVLYNEQFF. The CDR3 DNA reads as TGTGCCAGCAGCTTAGTCCTGTACAATGAGCAGTTCTTC. The J gene is TRBJ2-1, the V gene TRBV7-9, with unresolved D. Trimming stripped 1 base from V and 4 bases from J, with 5 bases between. The V gene's germline CDR1 is SEHNR and CDR2 FQNEAQ (reference sequence). This CDR3 is built from 13 residues.

This clonotype came up many times. This beta chain is a stray read from a library made for alpha chains; its abundance is not meaningful. The genes are TRBV20-1 and TRBJ1-3; TRBD1 agrees at 7 bases. J gave up 2 bases and V 2 bases, and 3 bases lay outside the gene matches. The germline CDR1 and CDR2 sequences are DFQATT and SNEGSKA (reference sequence). CDR3 length: 14 amino acids. Here the CDR3 DNA reads TGCAGTGCTAGATTAGGGACAGCTGGAAACACCATATATTTT. Its translation: CSARLGTAGNTIYF.

This clonotype was detected ten times or more. For a library built for alpha chains, this beta chain is a stray read; little rests on its size. This rearrangement joins TRBV12-3 or TRBV12-4 to TRBJ1-5; D gene ambiguous. V gave up 3 bases and J gave up 6 bases, with 6 bases separating them. The CDR3 sequence is 12 residues long. DNA of the CDR3: TGTGCCAGCAGTTTCGACACTCAGCCCCAGCATTTT. It yields the protein CASSFDTQPQHF.

As to this clonotype: This may arise from a read error, as a much more abundant clone is one base away. This beta chain turned up in a library designed for alpha chains; as an off-target read, its abundance says little. V and J are TRBV2 and TRBJ1-1; D perhaps matches TRBD1 (5 bases). Per the germline V gene, CDR1 is SNHLY and CDR2 is FYNNEI. CDR3 length: 14 residues. Trimming shortened V by 10 bases and J by 4 bases, and 19 bases separated the two germline ends. CDR3 sequence: CANSPGRAATEAFF. The CDR3 nucleotides read TGTGCCAATAGCCCGGGCAGGGCGGCCACTGAAGCTTTCTTT.

About this clonotype itself: The library was designed around alpha chains, so this beta chain is a stray read whose abundance carries little weight. This chain's CDR3 is CASSEGETGELFF. The CDR3 DNA reads as TGTGCCAGCAGCGAGGGGGAAACCGGGGAGCTGTTTTTT. This chain joins TRBV2 and TRBJ2-2; possibly TRBD1 for D (6 bases). Between the trimmed V and J ends, which lost 6 bases and 5 bases, there was a span of 10 bases. Germline-derived CDR1 and CDR2 are SNHLY and FYNNEI. There are 13 residues in the CDR3.

This clonotype was recorded at least ten times. The library was prepared for alpha chains; this beta chain is a stray read, so its frequency means little. The V call is TRBV29-1, the J call TRBJ2-3; TRBD2 aligns across 9 bases. V gave up 6 bases and J gave up 2 bases; unmatched junction bases: 3. The CDR3 runs to 13 residues. CDR1 and CDR2 from the germline V gene are SQVTM and ANQGSEA. The CDR3 DNA reads TGCAGCGTCGCGGGAGGGACCACAGATACGCAGTATTTT. Its protein is CSVAGGTTDTQYF.

This clonotype was counted ten times or more. Found in a library prepared for alpha chains, this beta chain is an off-target read, and its abundance has little meaning. V and J are TRBV12-3 or TRBV12-4 and TRBJ1-3; possibly TRBD1 for D (5 bases). Trimming removed 1 base at V and 2 bases at J, with 12 bases between. This CDR3 spans 16 amino acids. CDR3 bases: TGTGCCAGCAGTTTAGGTCCTACAGGCACTGGAAACACCATATATTTT. Its protein product is CASSLGPTGTGNTIYF.

This clonotype was detected a few times. This beta chain is a stray sequence in a library constructed for alpha chains; its clone size is not meaningful. V and J are TRBV7-8 and TRBJ2-1; 9 bases align to TRBD2. Losses at the gene ends were 9 bases for V and 9 bases for J; bases not matched to a gene: 15. CDR3 length equals 15 residues. Per the germline V gene, CDR1 is SGHVS and CDR2 is FQNEAQ. CDR3 amino acids: CASSNASGIRGEQFF. The DNA for the CDR3 is TGTGCCAGTTCAAACGCTAGCGGGATTCGGGGTGAGCAGTTCTTC.

This clonotype was picked up many times. This beta chain is a stray sequence in a library constructed for alpha chains; its clone size is not meaningful. The chain links TRBV12-5 to TRBJ1-1; D is perhaps TRBD1 (5 bases). The CDR3 loop spans 14 amino acids. Trimming left V 9 bases short and J 0 bases short, with 14 bases between. Germline V lookup: CDR1 LGHNT, CDR2 FRNRAP. This CDR3 reads CASTGWGMNTEAFF. The CDR3, as DNA: TGTGCTAGCACTGGGTGGGGGATGAACACTGAAGCTTTCTTT.

The sample holds many counts of this clonotype. Since it is a stray read in a library aimed at alpha chains, this beta chain has a size that is not meaningful. The V call is TRBV29-1, the J call TRBJ2-7; D may match TRBD1 or TRBD2 (5 bases each). V was shortened by 4 bases and J by 6 bases, with 16 bases between the two germline ends. Per germline, CDR1 SQVTM and CDR2 ANQGSEA. The CDR3 has 13 residues. This CDR3 reads CSVGSYYGTEQYF. Written as DNA, the CDR3 is TGCAGCGTTGGATCATATTATGGGACCGAGCAGTACTTC.